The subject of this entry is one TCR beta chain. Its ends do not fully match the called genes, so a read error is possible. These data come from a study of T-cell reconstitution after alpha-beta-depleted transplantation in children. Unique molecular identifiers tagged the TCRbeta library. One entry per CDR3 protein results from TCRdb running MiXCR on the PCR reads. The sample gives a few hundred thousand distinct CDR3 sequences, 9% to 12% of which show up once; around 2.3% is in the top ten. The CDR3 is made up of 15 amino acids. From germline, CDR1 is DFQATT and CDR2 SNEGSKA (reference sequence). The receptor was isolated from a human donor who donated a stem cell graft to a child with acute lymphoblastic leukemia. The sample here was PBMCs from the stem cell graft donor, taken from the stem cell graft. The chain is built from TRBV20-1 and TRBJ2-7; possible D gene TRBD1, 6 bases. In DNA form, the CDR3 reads TGCGGTGCTAGAGATTTCTGGGGACACCCCTACGAGCAGTACTTC. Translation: CGARDFWGHPYEQYF.